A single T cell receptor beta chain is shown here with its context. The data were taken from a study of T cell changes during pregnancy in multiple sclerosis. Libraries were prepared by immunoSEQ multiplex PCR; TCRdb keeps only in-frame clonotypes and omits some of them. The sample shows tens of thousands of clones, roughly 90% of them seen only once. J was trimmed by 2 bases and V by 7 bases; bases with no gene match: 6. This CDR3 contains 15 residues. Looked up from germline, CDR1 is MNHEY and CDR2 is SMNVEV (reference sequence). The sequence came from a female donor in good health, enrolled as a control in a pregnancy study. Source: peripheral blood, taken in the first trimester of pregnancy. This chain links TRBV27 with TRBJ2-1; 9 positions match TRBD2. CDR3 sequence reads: CASNSVAGAYNEQFF. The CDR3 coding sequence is TGTGCCAGCAACTCAGTAGCGGGGGCCTACAATGAGCAGTTCTTC.